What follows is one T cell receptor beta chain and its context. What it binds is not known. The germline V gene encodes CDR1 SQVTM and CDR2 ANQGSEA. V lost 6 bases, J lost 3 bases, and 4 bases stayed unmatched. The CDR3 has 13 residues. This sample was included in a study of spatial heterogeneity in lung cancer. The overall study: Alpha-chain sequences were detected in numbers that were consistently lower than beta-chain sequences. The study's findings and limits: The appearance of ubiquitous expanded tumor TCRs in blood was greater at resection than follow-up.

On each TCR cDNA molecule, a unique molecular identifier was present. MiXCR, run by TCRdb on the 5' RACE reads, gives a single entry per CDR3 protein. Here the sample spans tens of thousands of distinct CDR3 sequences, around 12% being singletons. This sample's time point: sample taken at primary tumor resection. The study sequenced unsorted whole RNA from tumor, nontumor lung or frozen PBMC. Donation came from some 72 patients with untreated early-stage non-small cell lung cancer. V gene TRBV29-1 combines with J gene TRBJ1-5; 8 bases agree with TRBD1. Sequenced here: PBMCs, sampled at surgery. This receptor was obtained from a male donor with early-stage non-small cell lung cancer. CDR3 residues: CSVRTGLNQPQHF. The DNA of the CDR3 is TGCAGCGTACGGACAGGGCTCAATCAGCCCCAGCATTTT. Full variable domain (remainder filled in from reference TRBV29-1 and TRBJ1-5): SAVISQKPSRDICQRGTSLTIQCQVDSQVTMMFWYRQQPGQSLTLIATANQGSEATYESGFVIDKFPISRPNLTFSTLTVSNMSPEDSSIYLCSVRTGLNQPQHFGDGTRLSIL.